The 20 T cell receptor beta chains reported below all come from one sample, sequenced in a study of human T cells and chemical hapten exposure. Noted time point: patch test 2, 6 weeks after DPC sensitization. The treatment here: therapeutic diphenylcyclopropenone sensitization with weekly scalp DPC. TCRdb processed the RACE reads anew with MiXCR; each CDR3 protein has one entry. The profile shows approximately 350,000 distinct CDR3 sequences, about 6.3% of them singletons. The sequencing here drew on whole blood, taken in connection with sensitization to the hapten diphenylcyclopropenone (DPC). These receptors were taken from a young woman with alopecia areata. Some clones in this sample may be carry-over from other donors' samples.

The sample holds a few counts of this clonotype. The rearrangement uses TRBV5-1 and TRBJ2-7; 7 nucleotides match TRBD1. Losses at the gene ends were 0 bases for V and 5 bases for J; bases not matched to a gene: 8. The length of the CDR3 is 15 residues. The germline gives CDR1 SGHRS, CDR2 YFSETQ. The CDR3 region is CASSLVRRGTHEQYF. CDR3 nucleotides: TGCGCCAGCAGCTTGGTGCGCAGGGGGACCCACGAGCAGTACTTC.

This clonotype occurred many times. The rearrangement links TRBV6-5 to TRBJ2-6; TRBD2 might be the D (6 bases). V lost 2 bases and J 4 bases, leaving 9 bases between the germline ends. The CDR3 is made up of 15 amino acids. CDR1 is MNHEY, CDR2 SVGAGI, per germline. The CDR3 DNA sequence: TGTGCCAGCAGTTACGGGGGGACCGGGGCCAACGTCCTGACTTTC. Residues: CASSYGGTGANVLTF.

Only a few counts were recorded for this clonotype. V gene TRBV9 combines with J gene TRBJ1-6, with D possibly TRBD1 on 5 matching bases. Germline V gene lookup returns CDR1 SGDLS and CDR2 YYNGEE. V was clipped by 3 bases and J by 4 bases, with 11 bases between them. The CDR3 spans 15 residues. CDR3 region: CASSGDSVYNSPLHF. The CDR3 DNA follows: TGTGCCAGCAGCGGGGACTCCGTTTATAATTCACCCCTCCACTTT.

This clonotype was detected a few times. The chain recombines TRBV5-1 with TRBJ2-1; 8 bases map to TRBD2. CDR1 is SGHRS, CDR2 YFSETQ, per germline. Trimming removed 2 bases from V and 10 bases from J; junction bases left unmatched: 11. The CDR3 sequence is 15 residues long. CDR3 bases: TGCGCCAGCAGCTTTTCCGCGGGGGGACTGGGCGAGCAGTTCTTC. It encodes CASSFSAGGLGEQFF.

This clonotype has a count of ten or more. This chain connects TRBV6-6 to TRBJ2-1; D is perhaps TRBD1 (5 bases). Trimming shortened V by 5 bases and J by 9 bases, and 14 bases separated the two germline ends. This CDR3 is 13 amino acids long. Germline assignment: CDR1 MNHNY and CDR2 SVGAGI (reference sequence). CDR3 sequence reads: CASSTHTQGEQFF. The CDR3 DNA reads TGTGCCAGCAGTACCCATACGCAGGGTGAGCAGTTCTTC.

This clonotype was recorded a few times. The chain couples TRBV29-1 to TRBJ2-3; perhaps D is TRBD1 or TRBD2 (5 bases each). Germline CDR1 SQVTM, CDR2 ANQGSEA. The CDR3 extends over 15 amino acids. Deletions cut 0 bases from V and 2 bases from J, with 12 bases between. The CDR3 reads CSVEDLRGSTDTQYF. The CDR3 DNA is TGCAGCGTTGAAGATTTGAGGGGTTCCACAGATACGCAGTATTTT.

At least ten counts were recorded for this clonotype. The rearrangement joins TRBV6-2 or TRBV6-3 to TRBJ1-5; tentative D call: TRBD1 (5 bases). Germline-derived CDR1 and CDR2 are MNHEY and SVGEGT. V lost 2 bases to trimming and J lost 6 bases, with 11 bases between them. The CDR3 spans 14 residues. This CDR3 is CASSYGGAAQPQHF. In DNA form, the CDR3 reads TGTGCCAGCAGTTACGGGGGAGCGGCTCAGCCCCAGCATTTT.

This clonotype was detected a few times. The chain employs TRBV12-3 or TRBV12-4 and TRBJ2-1; D ambiguous. V was trimmed by 3 bases and J by 6 bases, leaving 3 bases between them. This CDR3 spans 11 amino acids. CDR3 coding DNA: TGTGCCAGCAGTTTCTCCAATGAGCAGTTCTTC. Translation: CASSFSNEQFF.

This clonotype has a count of ten or more. The chain couples TRBV2 to TRBJ2-6; the D gene could be TRBD1 or TRBD2 (6 bases each). The V end lost 7 bases, the J end lost 1 base, and 11 bases lay between the germline ends. The germline V gene has CDR1 SNHLY and CDR2 FYNNEI. The CDR3 extends over 15 amino acids. CDR3 sequence (DNA): TGTGCCAGCAAGACAGGACTATCTGGGGCCAACGTCCTGACTTTC. Amino acid sequence: CASKTGLSGANVLTF. The full variable domain, rest sourced from reference TRBV2 and TRBJ2-6, is EPEVTQTPSHQVTQMGQEVILRCVPISNHLYFYWYRQILGQKVEFLVSFYNNEISEKSEIFDDQFSVERPDGSNFTLKIRSTKLEDSAMYFCASKTGLSGANVLTFGAGSRLTVL.

This clonotype was observed at least ten times. The DNA of the CDR3 is TGCGCCAGCAGCTTGGTATCCGGAAACACCATATATTTT. It translates to CASSLVSGNTIYF. J is TRBJ1-3 and V is TRBV5-1; no clear D gene. Germline-derived CDR1 and CDR2 are SGHRS and YFSETQ. The length of the CDR3 is 13 residues. Deletions cut 0 bases from V and 4 bases from J, with 5 bases between.

This clonotype was found many times. The chain links TRBV4-3 to TRBJ1-6, with 8 bases lining up with TRBD1. The germline V gene encodes CDR1 LGHNA and CDR2 YSLEER. J gave up 5 bases and V 3 bases, and 12 bases lay outside the gene matches. This CDR3 comprises 18 residues. Here the CDR3 reads CASSHAGQGSRNNSPLHF. As DNA, the CDR3 is TGCGCCAGCAGCCACGCTGGACAGGGTAGTAGAAATAATTCACCCCTCCACTTT.

This clonotype showed up many times. The gene calls are TRBV6-1 and TRBJ2-7; 12 bases line up with TRBD2. The germline V gene has CDR1 MNHNS and CDR2 SASEGT. CDR3 length: 15 residues. V trimming: 4 bases; J trimming: 6 bases; junction bases outside the gene matches: 7. In nucleotides, the CDR3 is TGTGCCAGCAGTGCCCTAGCGGGGGGGCATCTCGAGCAGTACTTC. This translates into CASSALAGGHLEQYF.

This clonotype was observed a few times. This chain uses TRBV7-9 with TRBJ2-1; D is ambiguous. CDR1 and CDR2 from the germline V gene are SEHNR and FQNEAQ (reference sequence). V lost 5 bases and J 12 bases, leaving 17 bases between the germline ends. The CDR3 is 13 amino acids. CDR3 in DNA: TGTGCCAGCAGCCCCGAGAGTCCAGGCCGGCAGTTCTTC. Translated: CASSPESPGRQFF.

This clonotype was found many times. The rearrangement joins TRBV5-1 to TRBJ2-7; the match to TRBD1 covers 10 bases. CDR3 length equals 15 residues. With 4 bases clipped from V and 4 bases from J, the junction kept 8 bases outside the gene matches. Per the germline V gene, CDR1 is SGHRS and CDR2 is YFSETQ. The CDR3 protein is CASSRETGGAYEQYF. The CDR3 nucleotides are TGCGCCAGCAGCCGAGAGACAGGGGGCGCGTACGAGCAGTACTTC.

Many counts were recorded for this clonotype. The rearrangement uses TRBV4-3 and TRBJ1-5; a weak D match, TRBD1 (6 bases). The V gene's germline CDR1 is LGHNA and CDR2 YSLEER. V was trimmed by 1 base and J by 4 bases, leaving 11 bases between them. The CDR3 contains 15 residues. The DNA of the CDR3 is TGCGCCAGCAGCCAAGTTTGGCAGGGGAATCAGCCCCAGCATTTT. Translated, it gives CASSQVWQGNQPQHF.

This clonotype was detected many times. This chain links TRBV27 with TRBJ1-4; D might be TRBD1 (6 bases). The CDR3 is 16 amino acids. Trimming stripped 5 bases from V and 7 bases from J, with 20 bases between. Germline-derived CDR1 and CDR2 are MNHEY and SMNVEV (reference sequence). The CDR3 loop reads CASSQLETGRGEKLFF. DNA for the CDR3: TGTGCCAGCAGTCAATTGGAAACAGGGAGGGGTGAAAAACTGTTTTTT.

This clonotype was seen many times. The chain employs TRBV28 and TRBJ2-3, with 7 bases that match TRBD2. Per the germline V gene, CDR1 is MDHEN and CDR2 is SYDVKM. Trimming at V came to 5 bases and at J to 2 bases, leaving 4 bases not matched to a gene. This CDR3 comprises 14 residues. CDR3 residues: CASSRSGDTDTQYF. For the CDR3, the DNA is TGTGCCAGCAGTCGAAGCGGGGACACAGATACGCAGTATTTT.

The count of this clonotype is one. Given a much more abundant clone one base away, this may be a read error. The V call is TRBV6-2 or TRBV6-3, the J call TRBJ2-3; tentatively, D is TRBD2 (5 bases). The germline gives CDR1 MNHEY, CDR2 SVGEGT. The CDR3 runs 13 residues. V was trimmed by 5 bases and J by 4 bases, leaving 10 bases between them. The CDR3 region has the DNA TGTGCCAGCAGTCAATCGGGGTCAGATACGCAGTATTTT. Residues: CASSQSGSDTQYF.

The CDR3 here is CSASDPPGVNSPLHF. Here the CDR3 DNA reads TGCAGTGCTAGCGATCCCCCAGGCGTTAATTCACCCCTCCACTTT. V gene TRBV20-1 combines with J gene TRBJ1-6; D is unclear. Germline V gives CDR1 DFQATT, CDR2 SNEGSKA (reference sequence). CDR3 length equals 15 residues. V dropped 3 bases and J dropped 6 bases, with 15 bases sitting between them.

The CDR3 DNA reads as TGTGCCAGCAGCTTAGCGGAGGGTTTAGTACAAGAGACCCAGTACTTC. It is translated as CASSLAEGLVQETQYF. The V gene is TRBV7-6, the J gene TRBJ2-5, with a possible D match to TRBD2 (6 bases). Germline V gives CDR1 SGHVS, CDR2 FNYEAQ. The V end was cut by 0 bases, the J end by 2 bases, with 13 bases between. This CDR3 is built from 16 residues. The variable domain in full, with the rest retrieved from reference TRBV7-6 and TRBJ2-5, is GAGVSQSPRYKVTKRGQDVALRCDPISGHVSLYWYRQALGQGPEFLTYFNYEAQQDKSGLPNDRFSAERPEGSISTLTIQRTEQRDSAMYRCASSLAEGLVQETQYFGPGTRLLVL.